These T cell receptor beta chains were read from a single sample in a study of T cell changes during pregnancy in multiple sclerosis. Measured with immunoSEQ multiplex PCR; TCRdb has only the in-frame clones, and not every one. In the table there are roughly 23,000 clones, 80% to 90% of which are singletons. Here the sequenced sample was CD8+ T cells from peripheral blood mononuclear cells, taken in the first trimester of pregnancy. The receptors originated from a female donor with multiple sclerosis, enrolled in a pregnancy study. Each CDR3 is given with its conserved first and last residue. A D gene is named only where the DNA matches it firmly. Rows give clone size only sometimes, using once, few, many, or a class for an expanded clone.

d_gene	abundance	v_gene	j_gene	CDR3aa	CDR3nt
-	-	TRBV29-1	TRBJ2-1	CSVDDGETNTYNEQFF	TGCAGCGTTGATGACGGAGAAACTAATACATACAATGAGCAGTTCTTC
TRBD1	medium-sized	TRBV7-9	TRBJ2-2	CASSHLKPGQGTGELFF	TGTGCCAGCAGCCACCTGAAACCGGGACAGGGCACCGGGGAGCTGTTTTTT
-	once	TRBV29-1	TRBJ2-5	CSVVGETQYF	TGCAGCGTTGTCGGGGAGACCCAGTACTTC
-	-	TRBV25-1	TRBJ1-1	CASTQGGTEAFF	TGTGCCAGCACTCAGGGAGGCACTGAAGCTTTCTTT
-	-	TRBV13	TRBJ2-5	CASSFRDFQETQYF	TGTGCCAGCAGCTTCCGGGACTTCCAAGAGACCCAGTACTTC
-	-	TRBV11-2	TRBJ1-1	CASSLAAVLNTEAFF	TGTGCCAGCAGCTTAGCGGCGGTCTTGAACACTGAAGCTTTCTTT
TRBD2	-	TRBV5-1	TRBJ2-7	CASSLGGSSYEQYF	TGCGCCAGCAGCTTAGGCGGGAGTAGTTACGAGCAGTACTTC
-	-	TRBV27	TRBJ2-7	CASSPTRTAYEQYF	TGTGCCAGCAGTCCTACCCGGACAGCATACGAGCAGTACTTC
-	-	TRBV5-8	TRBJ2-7	CASNDWRSYEQYF	TGTGCCAGCAATGATTGGAGATCCTACGAGCAGTACTTC
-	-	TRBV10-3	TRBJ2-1	CAISDLILNNEQFF	TGTGCCATCAGTGACTTAATACTAAACAATGAGCAGTTCTTC
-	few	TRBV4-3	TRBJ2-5	CASSQDSGDETQYF	TGCGCCAGCAGCCAAGATTCAGGGGACGAGACCCAGTACTTC
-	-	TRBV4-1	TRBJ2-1	CASSHPHSGDGYNEQFF	TGCGCCAGCAGCCATCCCCACAGCGGAGACGGTTACAATGAGCAGTTCTTC
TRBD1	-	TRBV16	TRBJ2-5	CASSQSGTGRAETQYF	TGTGCCAGCAGCCAATCCGGGACAGGGCGCGCAGAGACCCAGTACTTC
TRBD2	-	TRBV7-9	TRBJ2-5	CASSSRTSGKPGEETQYF	TGTGCCAGCAGCTCAAGGACTAGCGGGAAACCTGGTGAAGAGACCCAGTACTTC
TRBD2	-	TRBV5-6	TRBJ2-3	CASSSTSGGNRDTQYF	TGTGCCAGCAGCTCGACTAGCGGGGGAAATAGAGATACGCAGTATTTT
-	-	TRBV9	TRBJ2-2	CASKGGTGELFF	TGTGCCAGCAAAGGGGGCACCGGGGAGCTGTTTTTT
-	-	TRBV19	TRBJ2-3	CASSPYLKGGTDTQYF	TGTGCCAGTAGTCCTTACCTCAAAGGGGGCACAGATACGCAGTATTTT
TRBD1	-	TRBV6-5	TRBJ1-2	CASSYSTGALYGYTF	TGTGCCAGCAGTTACTCGACAGGGGCCCTCTATGGCTACACCTTC
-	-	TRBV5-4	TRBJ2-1	CASSSRDLYNEQFF	TGTGCCAGCAGCTCCCGGGATCTCTACAATGAGCAGTTCTTC
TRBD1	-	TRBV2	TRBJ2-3	CASSVTSGQGIDTQYF	TGTGCCAGCAGTGTAACGTCGGGACAGGGGATCGATACGCAGTATTTT
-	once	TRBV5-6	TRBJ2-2	CASSFAGELFF	TGTGCCAGCAGCTTCGCCGGGGAGCTGTTTTTT
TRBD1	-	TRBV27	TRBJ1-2	CASSPGTGGSGYTF	TGTGCCAGCAGCCCCGGGACAGGGGGTTCTGGCTACACCTTC
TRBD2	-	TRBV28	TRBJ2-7	CASGRGVEPYEQYF	TGTGCCAGCGGTCGGGGGGTCGAACCCTACGAGCAGTACTTC
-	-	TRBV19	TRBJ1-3	CASWLQGIGNTIYF	TGTGCCAGCTGGTTGCAGGGGATCGGAAACACCATATATTTT
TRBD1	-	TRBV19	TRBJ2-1	CASSFRDRGLNEQFF	TGTGCCAGTAGTTTCCGGGACAGGGGGCTCAATGAGCAGTTCTTC
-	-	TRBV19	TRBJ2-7	CASSIYGGRDYEQYF	TGTGCCAGTAGTATTTACGGAGGCCGGGACTACGAGCAGTACTTC
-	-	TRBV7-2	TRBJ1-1	CASSLTGNTEAFF	TGTGCCAGCAGCTTAACTGGGAACACTGAAGCTTTCTTT
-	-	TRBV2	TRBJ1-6	CASSEVTGNSPLHF	TGTGCCAGCAGTGAAGTAACAGGGAATTCACCCCTCCACTTT
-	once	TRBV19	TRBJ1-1	CASSIWLGEYNTEAFF	TGTGCCAGTAGTATCTGGCTCGGGGAATATAACACTGAAGCTTTCTTT
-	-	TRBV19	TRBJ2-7	CASSIGLVDEQYF	TGTGCCAGTAGTATAGGTCTAGTTGACGAGCAGTACTTC
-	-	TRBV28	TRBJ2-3	CASSPERLGPQYF	TGTGCCAGCAGCCCGGAAAGACTGGGGCCGCAGTATTTT
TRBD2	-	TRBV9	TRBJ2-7	CASSINPSGSRSEQYF	TGTGCCAGCAGCATAAATCCTAGCGGGAGTCGATCCGAGCAGTACTTC
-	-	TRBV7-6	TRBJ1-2	CASSSDVGGGGGYTF	TGTGCCAGCAGCTCAGATGTAGGGGGGGGCGGTGGCTACACCTTC
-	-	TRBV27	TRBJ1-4	CASSLTADIEKLFF	TGTGCCAGCAGTTTAACGGCTGACATAGAAAAACTGTTTTTT
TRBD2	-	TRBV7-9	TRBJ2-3	CASSSPDTSGITDTQYF	TGTGCCAGCAGCTCTCCTGACACTAGCGGAATCACAGATACGCAGTATTTT
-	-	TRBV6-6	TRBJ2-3	CASSFSTRDTQYF	TGTGCCAGCAGTTTTTCGACAAGAGATACGCAGTATTTT
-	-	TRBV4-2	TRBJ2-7	CASSLGDTYEQYF	TGTGCCAGCAGCCTCGGGGACACCTACGAGCAGTACTTC
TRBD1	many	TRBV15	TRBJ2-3	CATSRAPGQGADTQYF	TGTGCCACCAGCAGAGCGCCGGGACAGGGGGCAGATACGCAGTATTTT
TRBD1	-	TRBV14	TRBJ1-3	CASSLGTDSGNTIYF	TGTGCCAGCAGCCTCGGGACAGACTCTGGAAACACCATATATTTT
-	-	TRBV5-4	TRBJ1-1	CASSSQYSQFTEAFF	TGTGCCAGCAGCTCCCAGTACTCACAGTTCACTGAAGCTTTCTTT
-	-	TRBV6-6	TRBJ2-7	CASSYSLGVPNEQYF	TGTGCCAGCAGTTATTCTCTCGGGGTTCCGAACGAGCAGTACTTC
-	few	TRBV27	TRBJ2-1	CATRGLLSEQFF	TGTGCCACCCGGGGTCTACTTTCGGAGCAGTTCTTC
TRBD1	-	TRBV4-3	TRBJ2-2	CASSPTTGIRELFF	TGCGCCAGCAGCCCCACGACAGGGATCCGGGAGCTGTTTTTT
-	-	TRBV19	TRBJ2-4	CASYRASKNIQYF	TGTGCCAGCTACAGGGCATCCAAAAACATTCAGTACTTC